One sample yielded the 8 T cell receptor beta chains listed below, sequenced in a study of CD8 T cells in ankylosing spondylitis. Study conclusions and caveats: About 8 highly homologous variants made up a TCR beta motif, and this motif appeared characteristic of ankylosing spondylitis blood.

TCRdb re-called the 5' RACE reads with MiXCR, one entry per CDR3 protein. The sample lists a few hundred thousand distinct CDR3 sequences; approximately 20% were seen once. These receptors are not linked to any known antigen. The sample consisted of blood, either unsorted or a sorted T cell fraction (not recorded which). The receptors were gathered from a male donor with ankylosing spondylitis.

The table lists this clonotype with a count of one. CDR3 region: CASSPYISDTEAFF. The CDR3 region has the DNA TGCGCCAGCAGCCCTTATATCAGTGACACTGAAGCTTTCTTT. This chain links TRBV5-1 with TRBJ1-1; D unclear. Germline values: CDR1 SGHRS, CDR2 YFSETQ. The CDR3 contains 14 residues. Trimming took 4 bases from V and 3 from J, leaving 13 bases between them.

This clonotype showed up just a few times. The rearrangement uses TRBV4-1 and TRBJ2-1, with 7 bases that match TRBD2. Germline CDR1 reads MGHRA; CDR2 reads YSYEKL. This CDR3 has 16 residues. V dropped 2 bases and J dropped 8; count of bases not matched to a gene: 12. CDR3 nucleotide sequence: TGCGCCAGCAGCCAACCGCTAGCGGATGGGGAGGATGAGCAGTTCTTC. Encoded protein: CASSQPLADGEDEQFF.

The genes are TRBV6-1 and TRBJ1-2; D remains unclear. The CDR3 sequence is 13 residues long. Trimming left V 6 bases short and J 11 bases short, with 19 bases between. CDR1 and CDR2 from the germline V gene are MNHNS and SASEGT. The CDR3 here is CASRPSGSPFYTF. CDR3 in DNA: TGTGCCAGCAGGCCCTCCGGGTCGCCATTTTACACCTTC.

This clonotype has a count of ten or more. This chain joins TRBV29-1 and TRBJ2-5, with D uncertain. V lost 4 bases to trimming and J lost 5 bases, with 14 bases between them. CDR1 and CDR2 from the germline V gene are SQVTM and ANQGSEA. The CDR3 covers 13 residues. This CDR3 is CSVALTVLETQYF. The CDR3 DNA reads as TGCAGCGTTGCTCTGACGGTCCTGGAGACCCAGTACTTC.

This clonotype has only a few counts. For the CDR3, the DNA is TGCGCCAGCAGCTTGGAACAGCCGAACACTGAAGCTTTCTTT. This translates into CASSLEQPNTEAFF. The rearrangement uses TRBV5-1 and TRBJ1-1, with unresolved D. CDR1 SGHRS and CDR2 YFSETQ come from the germline V gene. V gave up 0 bases and J gave up 1 base, with 7 bases separating them. CDR3 length: 14 amino acids.

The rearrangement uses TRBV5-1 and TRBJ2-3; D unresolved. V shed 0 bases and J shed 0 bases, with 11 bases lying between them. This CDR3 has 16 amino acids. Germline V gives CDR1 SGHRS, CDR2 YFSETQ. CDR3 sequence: CASSLGGATSTDTQYF. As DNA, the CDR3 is TGCGCCAGCAGCTTGGGTGGCGCCACTAGCACAGATACGCAGTATTTT.

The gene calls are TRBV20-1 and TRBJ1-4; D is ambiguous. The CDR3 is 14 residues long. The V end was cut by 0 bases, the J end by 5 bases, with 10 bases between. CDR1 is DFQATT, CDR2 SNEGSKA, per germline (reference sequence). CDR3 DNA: TGCAGTGCTAGAGATCCGGGAGCAAATGAAAAACTGTTTTTT. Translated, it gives CSARDPGANEKLFF.

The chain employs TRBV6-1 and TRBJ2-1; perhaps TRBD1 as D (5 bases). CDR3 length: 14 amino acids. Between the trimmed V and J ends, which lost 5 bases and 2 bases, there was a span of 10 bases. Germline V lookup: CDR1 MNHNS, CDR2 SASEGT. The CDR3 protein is CASSRRDPYNEQFF. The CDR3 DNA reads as TGTGCCAGCAGTCGCAGGGATCCCTACAATGAGCAGTTCTTC.